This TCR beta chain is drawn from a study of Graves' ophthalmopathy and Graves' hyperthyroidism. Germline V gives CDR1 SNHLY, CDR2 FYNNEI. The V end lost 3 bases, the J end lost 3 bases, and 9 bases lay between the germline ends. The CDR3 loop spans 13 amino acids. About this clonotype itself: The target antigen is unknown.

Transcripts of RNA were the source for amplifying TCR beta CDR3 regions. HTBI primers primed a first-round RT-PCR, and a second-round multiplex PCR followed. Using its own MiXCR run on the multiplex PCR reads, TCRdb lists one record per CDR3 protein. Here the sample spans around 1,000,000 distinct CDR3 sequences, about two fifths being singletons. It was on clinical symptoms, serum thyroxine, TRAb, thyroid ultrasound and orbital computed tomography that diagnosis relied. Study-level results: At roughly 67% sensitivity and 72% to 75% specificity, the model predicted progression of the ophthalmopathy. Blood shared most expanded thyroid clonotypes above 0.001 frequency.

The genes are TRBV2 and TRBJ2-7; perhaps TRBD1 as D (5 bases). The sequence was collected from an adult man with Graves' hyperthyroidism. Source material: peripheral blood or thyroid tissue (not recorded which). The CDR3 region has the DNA TGTGCCAGCAGTGAGGTCAGGGTCTACGAGCAGTACTTC. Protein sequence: CASSEVRVYEQYF.